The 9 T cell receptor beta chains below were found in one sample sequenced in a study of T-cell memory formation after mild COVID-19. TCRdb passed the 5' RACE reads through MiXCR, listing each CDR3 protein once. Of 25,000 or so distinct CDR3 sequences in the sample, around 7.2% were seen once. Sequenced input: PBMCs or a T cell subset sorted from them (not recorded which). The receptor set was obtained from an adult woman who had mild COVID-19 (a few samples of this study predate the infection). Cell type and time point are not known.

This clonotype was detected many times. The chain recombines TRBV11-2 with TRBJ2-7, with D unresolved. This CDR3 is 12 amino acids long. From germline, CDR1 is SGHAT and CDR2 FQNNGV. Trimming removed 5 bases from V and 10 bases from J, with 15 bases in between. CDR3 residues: CASSPTLREQYF. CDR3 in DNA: TGTGCCAGCAGCCCGACTCTACGAGAACAGTACTTC.

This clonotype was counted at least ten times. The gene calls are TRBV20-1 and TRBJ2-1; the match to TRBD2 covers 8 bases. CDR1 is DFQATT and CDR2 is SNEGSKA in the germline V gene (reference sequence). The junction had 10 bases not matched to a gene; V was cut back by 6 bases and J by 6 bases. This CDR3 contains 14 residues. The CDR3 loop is CSATIAGSSNEQFF. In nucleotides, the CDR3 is TGCAGTGCCACTATAGCGGGATCCAGCAATGAGCAGTTCTTC.

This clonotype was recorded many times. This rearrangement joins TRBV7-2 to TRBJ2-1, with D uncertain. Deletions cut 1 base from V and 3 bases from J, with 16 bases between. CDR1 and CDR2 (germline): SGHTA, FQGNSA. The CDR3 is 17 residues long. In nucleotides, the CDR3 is TGTGCCAGCAGCTTAGGGCGCAGCAGGTTGGGCTACAATGAGCAGTTCTTC. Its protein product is CASSLGRSRLGYNEQFF.

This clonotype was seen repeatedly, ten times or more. The CDR3 nucleotides are TGTGCCTGGAGCCTCGGGGGGGGGCCTGAAGCTTTCTTT. It encodes CAWSLGGGPEAFF. The chain uses TRBV30 and TRBJ1-1; the D gene is possibly TRBD1 (6 bases). Germline V lookup: CDR1 GTSNPN, CDR2 SVGIG (reference sequence). The CDR3 extends over 13 amino acids. Trimming cost V 3 bases and J 6 bases, with 14 bases left between them. The variable domain in full, completed from reference TRBV30 and TRBJ1-1, reads SQTIHQWPATLVQPVGSPLSLECTVEGTSNPNLYWYRQAAGRGLQLLFYSVGIGQISSEVPQNLSASRPQDRQFILSSKKLLLSDSGFYLCAWSLGGGPEAFFGQGTRLTVV.

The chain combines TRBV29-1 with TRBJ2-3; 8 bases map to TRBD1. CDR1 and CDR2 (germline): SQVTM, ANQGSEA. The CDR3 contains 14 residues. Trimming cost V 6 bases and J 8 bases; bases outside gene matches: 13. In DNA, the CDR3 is TGCAGCGTGGGGACAGGAGGGATAAGAGCTACGCAGTATTTT. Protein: CSVGTGGIRATQYF.

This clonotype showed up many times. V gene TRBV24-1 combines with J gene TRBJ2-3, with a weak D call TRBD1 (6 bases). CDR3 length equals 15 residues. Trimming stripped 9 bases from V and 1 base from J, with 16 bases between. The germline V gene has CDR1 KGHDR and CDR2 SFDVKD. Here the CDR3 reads CATAGRGIGTDTQYF. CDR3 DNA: TGTGCCACCGCCGGTAGGGGGATTGGCACAGATACGCAGTATTTT.

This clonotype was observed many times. For the CDR3, the DNA is TGCGCCAGCAGCCAAGGTGGGAGAGCAAAAGGGGCCGGCACTGAAGCTTTCTTT. It codes for CASSQGGRAKGAGTEAFF. V and J are TRBV4-1 and TRBJ1-1, with D possibly matching TRBD1 (5 bases). The V end lost 1 base, the J end lost 4 bases, and 22 bases lay between the germline ends. The CDR3 runs 18 residues. Germline V gene lookup returns CDR1 MGHRA and CDR2 YSYEKL.

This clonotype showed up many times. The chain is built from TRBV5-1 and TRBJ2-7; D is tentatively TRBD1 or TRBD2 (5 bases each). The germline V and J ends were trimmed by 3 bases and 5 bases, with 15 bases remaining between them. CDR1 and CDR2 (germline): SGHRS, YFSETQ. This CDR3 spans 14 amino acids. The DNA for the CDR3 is TGCGCCAGCAGCTCTGGGACGCCGAACAACGAGCAGTACTTC. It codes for CASSSGTPNNEQYF.

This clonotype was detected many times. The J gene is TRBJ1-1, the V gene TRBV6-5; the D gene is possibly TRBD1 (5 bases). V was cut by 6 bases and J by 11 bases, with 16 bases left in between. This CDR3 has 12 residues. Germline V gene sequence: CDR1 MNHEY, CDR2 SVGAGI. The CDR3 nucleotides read TGTGCCAGCAGCCTCCGGGGGAGGGAGGCTTTCTTT. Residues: CASSLRGREAFF.